This T cell receptor beta chain was sequenced for a study of T-cell memory formation after mild COVID-19. The CDR3 spans 15 residues. Looked up from germline, CDR1 is SGHRS and CDR2 is YFSETQ. The V end lost 1 base, the J end lost 1 base, and 6 bases lay between the germline ends. 5'RACE, which relied on constant-segment primers, yielded TCR alpha and TCR beta cDNA libraries carrying sample barcodes and UMIs. A single record per CDR3 protein comes from TCRdb applying MiXCR to the 5' RACE reads. The sample shows 200,000 or so distinct CDR3 sequences, around 19% of them seen only once. Regarding the study as a whole: Shrinking CD4+ clones resided mostly in CM and EM, and CD8+ ones in EMRA. Memory sampled before infection contained some responding clones, suggesting cross-reactive memory joined. Whereas later expanders leaned CD4+, clones contracting day 15 to 85 showed a balanced CD4/CD8 makeup.

For this clonotype: Its specificity is not known.

V is TRBV5-1 and J is TRBJ2-6; D possibly corresponds to TRBD1 (5 bases). The sample taken for sequencing was PBMCs or a T cell subset sorted from them (not recorded which). The clonotype comes from an adult woman who had mild COVID-19 (a few samples of this study predate the infection). Cell type and time point are not known. CDR3 residues: CASSLPGSGANVLTF. The CDR3 DNA reads as TGCGCCAGCAGCTTGCCAGGGTCTGGGGCCAACGTCCTGACTTTC.